This paragraph covers one TCR beta chain sequence. This entry is derived from a study of human T cells and chemical hapten exposure. This CDR3 has 16 amino acids. Between the trimmed V and J ends, which lost 6 bases and 1 base, there was a span of 16 bases. Germline lookup yields CDR1 SGHDN and CDR2 FVKESK. Time point defined: pre-sensitization, week 0. Sample treatment: therapeutic diphenylcyclopropenone sensitization with weekly scalp DPC. Individual cDNA molecules (in the library) carried attached unique molecular identifiers. TCRdb redid the calling of the RACE reads with MiXCR, one entry per CDR3 protein. Seen here are around 300,000 distinct CDR3 sequences, approximately 8% observed once, and the top ten hold 1.2%.

Specimen: whole blood, collected in connection with sensitization to the hapten diphenylcyclopropenone (DPC). The chain carries TRBV14 and TRBJ2-1; tentatively, D is TRBD1 (5 bases). The source of this sequence is a man younger than 30 with alopecia areata. Some clones in this sample may be carry-over from other donors' samples. The CDR3 nucleotides read TGTGCCAGCAGAAGCCCGACAGTTCTTTCCTACAATGAGCAGTTCTTC. This codes for CASRSPTVLSYNEQFF.